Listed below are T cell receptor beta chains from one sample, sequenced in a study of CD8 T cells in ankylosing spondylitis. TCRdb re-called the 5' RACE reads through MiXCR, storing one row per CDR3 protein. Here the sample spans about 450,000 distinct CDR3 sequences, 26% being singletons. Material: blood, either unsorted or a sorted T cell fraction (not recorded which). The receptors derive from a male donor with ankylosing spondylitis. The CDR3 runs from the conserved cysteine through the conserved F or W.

CDR3aa: CASSLGGTVGQETQYF; v_gene: TRBV5-1
CDR3aa: CSVDSGTDTQYF; v_gene: TRBV29-1
CDR3aa: CASSLVSATAVQETQYF; v_gene: TRBV7-2
CDR3aa: CSGLEGVANTIYF; v_gene: TRBV20-1
CDR3aa: CATSREGRRDTEAFF; v_gene: TRBV15
CDR3aa: CASSDIRLGKYEQYF; v_gene: TRBV2
CDR3aa: CASSLDNRVWGANVLTF; v_gene: TRBV14
CDR3aa: CSARLQGTEQFF; v_gene: TRBV20-1
CDR3aa: CASSPIQGEGTEAFF; v_gene: TRBV18
CDR3aa: CASSQEDSPGANVLTF; v_gene: TRBV4-2
CDR3aa: CASSAAGETQYF; v_gene: TRBV2
CDR3aa: CASSQSLGTGSGKLFF; v_gene: TRBV4-1